What follows are 5 T cell receptor beta chains derived from one specimen sequenced in a study of blood T cells in healthy people across ages (dated by TCRdb to between 2014 and 2017). The protocol used for the library was 5' RACE. Sequenced using an Illumina HiSeq 2500. A second PCR of roughly 7 to 11 cycles was performed with a sample-barcoded 5' primer and a J-beta primer mix. TCRdb took the public reads, trimmed them with fastp at Q25, ran MiXCR for clone calling and kept in-frame beta chains. Rows matching on CDR3 protein sequence are summarized as one entry with the most common DNA and genes. For this sample there are around 790,000 distinct CDR3 sequences; 44% appear just once. Of the sample, nearly 20% is held by the ten largest clones. Sequencing was performed on blood. All receptors derive from a man aged 55-75 years in good health.

A word on this clonotype: Since the CDR3 does not end with the conserved phenylalanine or tryptophan, this likely comes from a read error. This rearrangement joins TRBV12-3 or TRBV12-4 to TRBJ2-3; 12 nucleotides agree with TRBD2. V shed 6 bases and J 5 bases; nucleotides not matched to a gene: 3. CDR3 length: 14 amino acids. The CDR3 is CASSLGLAGDTQYY. Here the CDR3 DNA reads TGTGCCAGCAGCCTGGGACTAGCGGGAGATACGCAGTATTAT.

The genes are TRBV5-1 and TRBJ2-7, with 7 bases identical to TRBD1. Trimming removed 0 bases from V and 4 bases from J; junction bases left unmatched: 7. The length of the CDR3 is 15 residues. Germline CDR1 is SGHRS and CDR2 is YFSETQ. CDR3 sequence: CASSLAEGARYEQYF. As DNA, the CDR3 is TGCGCCAGCAGCTTGGCCGAGGGGGCAAGGTACGAGCAGTACTTC.

This clonotype was observed many times. Germline and junction disagree at one end, which may indicate a read error. The chain joins TRBV7-7 to TRBJ2-5; perhaps TRBD1 as D (5 bases). Germline V gene lookup returns CDR1 SSHAT and CDR2 FNYEAQ (reference sequence). The length of the CDR3 is 14 residues. The CDR3 DNA reads as TGTGCTAGCAGCTCGTCAGGGTTAGGAGAGACCCAGTACTTC. Translation gives CASSSSGLGETQYF.

The J gene is TRBJ2-1, the V gene TRBV5-1; 7 bases map to TRBD2. The CDR3 spans 13 residues. V was pared by 2 bases and J by 12 bases, with 8 bases of the junction left unmatched. Germline V gene data show CDR1 as SGHRS and CDR2 as YFSETQ. The CDR3 nucleotides are TGCGCCAGCAGCTTAGTTCTTGCGGGGGTGCAGTTCTTC. Translated, it gives CASSLVLAGVQFF.

The rearrangement uses TRBV24-1 and TRBJ1-6; 9 bases line up with TRBD1. J was trimmed by 7 bases and V by 1 base; bases with no gene match: 13. The CDR3 loop spans 19 amino acids. From germline, CDR1 is KGHDR and CDR2 SFDVKD. This chain's CDR3 is CATSDFAPLTGGRNSPLHF. The CDR3 DNA follows: TGTGCCACCAGTGATTTTGCCCCCTTGACAGGGGGAAGGAATTCACCCCTCCACTTT.